This T cell receptor beta chain came from a study of T cell repertoires in cytomegalovirus infection. Overall study context: It was the public TCR beta signatures that indicated both CMV infection and matching HLA type. General study results and limits: CMV carriers with the relevant HLA were identified by cumulative public TCR beta family frequency.

CDR1 is ENHRY and CDR2 is SYGVKD in the germline V gene. V lost 10 bases and J 1 base, leaving 19 bases between the germline ends. The CDR3 spans 15 residues. Comment on this clonotype: Its target is unknown.

In TCRdb, the reads were re-called with MiXCR into one record per CDR3 protein. The repertoire holds fewer than 200,000 distinct CDR3 sequences, about 21% seen once, with about 3% in the top ten. Sequencing input: PBMCs. This chain joins TRBV10-3 and TRBJ1-1; D is undetermined. The clonotype comes from a human donor in good health (CMV status not recorded). Some clones in this sample may be carry-over from other donors' samples. CDR3 coding DNA: TGTGCCACCGCCCCGGGCCCAGTCTCGAACACTGAAGCTTTCTTT. Translated: CATAPGPVSNTEAFF.